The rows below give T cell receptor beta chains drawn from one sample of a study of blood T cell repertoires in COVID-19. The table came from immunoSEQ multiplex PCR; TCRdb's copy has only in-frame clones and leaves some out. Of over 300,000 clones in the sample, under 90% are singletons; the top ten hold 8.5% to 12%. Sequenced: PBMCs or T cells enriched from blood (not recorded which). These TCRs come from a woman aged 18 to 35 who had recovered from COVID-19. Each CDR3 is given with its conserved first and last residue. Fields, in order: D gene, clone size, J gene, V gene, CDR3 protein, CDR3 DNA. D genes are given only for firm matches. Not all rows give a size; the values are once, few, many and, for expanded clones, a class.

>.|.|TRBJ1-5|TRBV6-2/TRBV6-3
CASSYGRERAQHF
TGTGCCAGCAGTTACGGGAGGGAGAGGGCCCAGCATTTT
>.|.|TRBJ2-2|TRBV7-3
CASSLRAGNTGELFF
TGTGCCAGCAGCTTAAGAGCGGGGAACACCGGGGAGCTGTTTTTT
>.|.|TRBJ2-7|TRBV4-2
CASSQVTGVVYEQYF
TGTGCCAGCAGCCAAGTAACGGGAGTTGTCTACGAGCAGTACTTC
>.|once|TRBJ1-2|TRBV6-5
CAIQNQGSGRYTF
TGTGCCATCCAGAATCAGGGGTCCGGTCGCTACACCTTC
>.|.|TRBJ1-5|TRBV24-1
CATSASGHDTDYSNQPQHF
TGTGCCACCAGTGCGAGTGGACACGATACGGATTATAGCAATCAGCCCCAGCATTTT
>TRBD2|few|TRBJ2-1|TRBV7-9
CASSRSAGGNNEQFF
TGTGCCAGCAGTAGGTCAGCGGGGGGAAACAATGAGCAGTTCTTC
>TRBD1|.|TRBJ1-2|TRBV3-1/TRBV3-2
CASSQDPKGGGYTF
TGTGCCAGCAGCCAAGATCCGAAAGGGGGCGGCTACACCTTC
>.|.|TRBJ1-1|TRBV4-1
CASSQAAGGGSNTEAFF
TGCGCCAGCAGCCAAGCGGCTGGGGGAGGGTCGAACACTGAAGCTTTCTTT
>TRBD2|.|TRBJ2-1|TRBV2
CAGKGTSGRSSYNEQFF
TGTGCCGGAAAGGGGACTAGCGGGAGGAGCTCCTACAATGAGCAGTTCTTC
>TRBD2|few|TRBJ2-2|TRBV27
CASSWTSGEYTGELFF
TGTGCCAGCAGTTGGACTAGCGGGGAGTACACCGGGGAGCTGTTTTTT
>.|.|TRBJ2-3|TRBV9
CASSVDYGTDTQYF
TGTGCCAGCAGCGTAGACTATGGCACAGATACGCAGTATTTT
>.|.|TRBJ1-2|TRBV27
CASRYRQSYGYTF
TGTGCCAGCAGGTACAGACAATCCTATGGCTACACCTTC
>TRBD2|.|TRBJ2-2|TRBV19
CASSISLSSGRYTGELFF
TGTGCCAGTAGTATCTCCCTCTCTAGCGGGAGGTACACCGGGGAGCTGTTTTTT
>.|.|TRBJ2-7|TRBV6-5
CASSPPGGLGEQYF
TGTGCCAGCAGTCCTCCCGGCGGGTTGGGTGAGCAGTACTTC
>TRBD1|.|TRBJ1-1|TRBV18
CASSPGQGLAEAFF
TGTGCCAGCTCACCCGGACAGGGGCTCGCTGAAGCTTTCTTT
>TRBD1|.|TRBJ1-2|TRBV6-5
CAITGGQGNYGYTF
TGTGCTATCACCGGGGGACAGGGAAACTATGGCTACACCTTC
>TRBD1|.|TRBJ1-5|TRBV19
CASSGQGTLQPQHF
TGTGCCAGTTCTGGACAGGGGACGTTGCAGCCCCAGCATTTT
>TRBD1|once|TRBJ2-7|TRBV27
CASSPIGQGYEQYF
TGTGCCAGCAGTCCGATCGGACAGGGCTACGAGCAGTACTTC
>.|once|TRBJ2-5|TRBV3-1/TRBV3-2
CASSQVRGETQYF
TGTGCCAGCAGCCAAGTTCGGGGGGAGACCCAGTACTTC
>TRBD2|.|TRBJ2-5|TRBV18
CASSPQLAGGQEETQYF
TGTGCCAGCTCACCCCAACTAGCGGGAGGCCAGGAAGAGACCCAGTACTTC
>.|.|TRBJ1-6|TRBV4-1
CASSNQISYNSPLHF
TGCGCCAGCAGTAACCAGATCTCCTATAATTCACCCCTCCACTTT
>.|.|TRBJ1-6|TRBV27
CASSLEIRSPLHF
TGTGCCAGCAGTTTGGAGATCCGGTCACCCCTCCACTTT
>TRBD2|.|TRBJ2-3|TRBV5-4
CASSLASGSLYGTDTQYF
TGTGCCAGCAGCTTGGCTAGCGGGAGTCTCTACGGCACAGATACGCAGTATTTT
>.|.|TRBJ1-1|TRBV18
CASSPNREYTEAFF
TGTGCCAGCTCACCAAATCGGGAATACACTGAAGCTTTCTTT
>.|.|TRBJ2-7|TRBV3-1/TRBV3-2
CASSPEGSGQQYF
TGTGCCAGCAGCCCGGAAGGATCAGGTCAGCAGTACTTC
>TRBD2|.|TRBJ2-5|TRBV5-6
CASSLGLAGGDGETQYF
TGTGCCAGCAGCTTGGGACTAGCGGGGGGCGATGGAGAGACCCAGTACTTC
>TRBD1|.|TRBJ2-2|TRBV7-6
CASSKGQGASELFF
TGTGCCAGCAGTAAAGGACAGGGCGCCTCGGAGCTGTTTTTT
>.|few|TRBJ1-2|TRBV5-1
CASSLETGVIYGYTF
TGCGCCAGCAGCTTAGAGACGGGTGTCATCTATGGCTACACCTTC